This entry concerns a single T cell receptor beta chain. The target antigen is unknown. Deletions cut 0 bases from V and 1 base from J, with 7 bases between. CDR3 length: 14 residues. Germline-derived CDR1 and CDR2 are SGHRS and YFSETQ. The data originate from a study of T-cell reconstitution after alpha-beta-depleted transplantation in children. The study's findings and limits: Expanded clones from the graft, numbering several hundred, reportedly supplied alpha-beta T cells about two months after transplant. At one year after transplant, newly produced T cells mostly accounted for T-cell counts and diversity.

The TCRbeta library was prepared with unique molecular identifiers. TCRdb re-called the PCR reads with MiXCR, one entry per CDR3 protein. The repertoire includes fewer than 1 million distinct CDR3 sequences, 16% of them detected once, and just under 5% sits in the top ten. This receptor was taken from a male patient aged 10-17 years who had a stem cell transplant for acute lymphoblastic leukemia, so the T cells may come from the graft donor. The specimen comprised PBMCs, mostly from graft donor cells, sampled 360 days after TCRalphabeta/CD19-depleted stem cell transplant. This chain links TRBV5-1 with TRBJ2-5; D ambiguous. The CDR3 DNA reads TGCGCCAGCAGCTTGGCCAACCTCCAAGAGACCCAGTACTTC. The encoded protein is CASSLANLQETQYF.